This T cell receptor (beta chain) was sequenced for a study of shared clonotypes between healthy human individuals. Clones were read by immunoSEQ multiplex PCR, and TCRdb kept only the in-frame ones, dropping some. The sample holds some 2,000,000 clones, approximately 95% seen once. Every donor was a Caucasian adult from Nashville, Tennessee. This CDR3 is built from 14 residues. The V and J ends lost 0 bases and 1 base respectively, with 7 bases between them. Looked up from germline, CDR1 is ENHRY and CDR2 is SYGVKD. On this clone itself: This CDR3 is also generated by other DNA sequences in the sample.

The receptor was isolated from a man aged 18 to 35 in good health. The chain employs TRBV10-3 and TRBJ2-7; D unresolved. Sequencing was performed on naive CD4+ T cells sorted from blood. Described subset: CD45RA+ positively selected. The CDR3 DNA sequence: TGTGCCATCAGTGAGTCGGGAAATTCCTACGAGCAGTACTTC. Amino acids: CAISESGNSYEQYF.